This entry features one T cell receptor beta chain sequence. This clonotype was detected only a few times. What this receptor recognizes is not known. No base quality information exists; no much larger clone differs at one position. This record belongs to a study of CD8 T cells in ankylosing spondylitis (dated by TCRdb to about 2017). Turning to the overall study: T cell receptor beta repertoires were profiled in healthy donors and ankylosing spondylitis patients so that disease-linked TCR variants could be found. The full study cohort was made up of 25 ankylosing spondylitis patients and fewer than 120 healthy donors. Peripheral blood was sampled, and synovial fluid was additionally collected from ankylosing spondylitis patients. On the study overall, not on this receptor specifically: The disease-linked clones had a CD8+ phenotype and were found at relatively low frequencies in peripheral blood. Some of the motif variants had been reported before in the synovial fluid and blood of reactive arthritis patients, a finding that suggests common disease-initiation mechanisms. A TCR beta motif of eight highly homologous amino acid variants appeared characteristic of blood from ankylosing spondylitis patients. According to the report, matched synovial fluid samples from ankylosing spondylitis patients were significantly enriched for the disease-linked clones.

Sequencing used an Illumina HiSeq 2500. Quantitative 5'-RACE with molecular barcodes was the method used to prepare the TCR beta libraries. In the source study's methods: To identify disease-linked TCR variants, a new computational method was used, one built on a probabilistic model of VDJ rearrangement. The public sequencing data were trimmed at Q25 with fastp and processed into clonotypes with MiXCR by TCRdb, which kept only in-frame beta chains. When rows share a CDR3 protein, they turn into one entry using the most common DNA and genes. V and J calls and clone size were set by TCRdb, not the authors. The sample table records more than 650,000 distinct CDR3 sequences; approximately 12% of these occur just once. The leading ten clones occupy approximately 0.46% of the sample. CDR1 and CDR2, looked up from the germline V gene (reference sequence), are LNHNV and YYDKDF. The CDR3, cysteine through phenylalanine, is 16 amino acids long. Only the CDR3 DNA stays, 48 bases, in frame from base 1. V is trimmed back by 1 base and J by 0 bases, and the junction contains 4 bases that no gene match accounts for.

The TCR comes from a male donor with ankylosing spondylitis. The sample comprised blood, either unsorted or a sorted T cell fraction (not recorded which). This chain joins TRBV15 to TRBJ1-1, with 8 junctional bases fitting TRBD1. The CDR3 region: CATSRVLGQVNTEAFF. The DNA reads TGTGCCACCAGCAGAGTATTGGGACAGGTGAACACTGAAGCTTTCTTT.